This entry lists 15 T cell receptor beta chains sequenced from one sample in a study of liver allograft versus peripheral blood T cells. About the study: Repertoires of T cell receptors in transplanted livers were compared with recipients' peripheral blood repertoires.

One entry per CDR3 protein, called by TCRdb with MiXCR from the reads. The data hold around 13,000 distinct CDR3 sequences, with roughly 28% observed a single time. Receptor source: a human patient who had a liver transplant. A share of the T cells may be of graft donor origin.

Within the sample, this clonotype is medium-sized. The chain joins TRBV6-1 to TRBJ1-1; D possibly corresponds to TRBD1 (6 bases). The CDR3 extends over 14 amino acids. CDR1 and CDR2 from the germline V gene are MNHNS and SASEGT. The V end was cut by 6 bases, the J end by 0 bases, with 11 bases between. DNA for the CDR3: TGTGCCAGCAGCCCCAGGGACATGAACACTGAAGCTTTCTTT. It yields the protein CASSPRDMNTEAFF.

By sample share, this clonotype is medium-sized. The V and J genes are TRBV28 and TRBJ2-1; tentative D call: TRBD1 (6 bases). Between the trimmed V and J ends, which lost 6 bases and 5 bases, there was a span of 17 bases. CDR1 and CDR2 (germline): MDHEN, SYDVKM. This CDR3 spans 15 amino acids. The DNA of the CDR3 is TGTGCCAGCAGGTCCGGGACACCCTCGGACAATGAGCAGTTCTTC. Residues: CASRSGTPSDNEQFF.

This clonotype is medium-sized (0.01 to 0.1%) by share. V is TRBV6-1 and J is TRBJ2-2, with D unresolved. Germline values: CDR1 MNHNS, CDR2 SASEGT. Trimming shortened V by 2 bases and J by 0 bases, and 10 bases separated the two germline ends. The CDR3 consists of 16 residues. CDR3 coding DNA: TGTGCCAGCAGTGAACAGGTCGCCGCGAACACCGGGGAGCTGTTTTTT. This encodes CASSEQVAANTGELFF.

The V call is TRBV29-1, the J call TRBJ2-2, with 9 nucleotides matching TRBD2. Germline trimming cut 4 bases from V and 5 bases from J; bases unmatched to any gene: 5. This CDR3 has 14 residues. The germline CDR1 and CDR2 sequences are SQVTM and ANQGSEA. This CDR3 reads CSVGGLAGTGELFF. The DNA for the CDR3 is TGCAGCGTTGGGGGTCTAGCGGGGACCGGGGAGCTGTTTTTT.

The chain joins TRBV20-1 to TRBJ2-1, with 12 bases lining up with TRBD2. Germline V lookup: CDR1 DFQATT, CDR2 SNEGSKA (reference sequence). V was clipped by 2 bases and J by 2 bases; unmatched bases: 1. The CDR3 is 15 amino acids. Here the CDR3 reads CSARRTSGTYNEQFF. The CDR3 DNA is TGCAGTGCTAGACGGACTAGCGGGACCTACAATGAGCAGTTCTTC.

By sample share, this clonotype is medium-sized. DNA of the CDR3: TGTGCCAGCTCTCCCCGGGACCGAGACAATGAGCAGTTCTTC. Its translation is CASSPRDRDNEQFF. The chain has TRBV18 and TRBJ2-1; TRBD1 or TRBD2 may be the D gene (5 bases each). V dropped 6 bases and J dropped 5 bases, with 14 bases sitting between them. The germline gives CDR1 KGHSH, CDR2 LQKENI. The CDR3 consists of 14 residues. Looking up the rest from reference TRBV18 and TRBJ2-1 gives the full variable domain: NAGVMQNPRHLVRRRGQEARLRCSPMKGHSHVYWYRQLPEEGLKFMVYLQKENIIDESGMPKERFSAEFPKEGPSILRIQQVVRGDSAAYFCASSPRDRDNEQFFGPGTRLTVL.

A few counts support this clonotype. The chain links TRBV11-1 to TRBJ2-1; 9 nucleotides align to TRBD2. V was clipped by 4 bases and J by 3 bases; unmatched bases: 4. In germline, CDR1 is SGHAT, CDR2 FQDESV (reference sequence). The CDR3 totals 15 residues. DNA of the CDR3: TGTGCCAGCAGCTGGCTAGCGGGGTTCTACAATGAGCAGTTCTTC. Protein sequence: CASSWLAGFYNEQFF.

The table lists this clonotype with a few counts. This chain links TRBV6-5 with TRBJ2-1; D is possibly TRBD1 or TRBD2 (5 bases each). Germline assignment: CDR1 MNHEY and CDR2 SVGAGI. The CDR3 totals 11 residues. Trimming took 8 bases from V and 8 from J, leaving 10 bases between them. The CDR3 loop is CASGGFDEQFF. In DNA, the CDR3 is TGTGCCAGCGGGGGATTCGATGAGCAGTTCTTC.

V usage is TRBV20-1 and J usage is TRBJ1-6, with 9 bases identical to TRBD1. This CDR3 has 14 amino acids. Germline loops: CDR1 DFQATT, CDR2 SNEGSKA (reference sequence). V lost 5 bases and J lost 9; bases outside the gene matches: 8. Here the CDR3 reads CSARRGQGTSPLHF. The DNA of the CDR3 is TGCAGTGCTCGGAGGGGACAGGGAACTTCACCCCTCCACTTT.

Regarding this clonotype: A much larger clone differs by one base, so this may be a read error. Likely a read error: the CDR3 ends without its conserved phenylalanine or tryptophan. J is TRBJ2-1 and V is TRBV18, with 11 bases matching TRBD1. The J call may be in error: the DNA end matches TRBJ2-7 better. The CDR3 is 15 amino acids. CDR1 and CDR2 from the germline V gene are KGHSH and LQKENI. The CDR3 is CASSPRDRGFYEQYY. The CDR3 nucleotides are TGTGCCAGCTCACCACGGGACAGGGGGTTCTACGAGCAGTACTAC.

The V call is TRBV15, the J call TRBJ1-4, with D maybe TRBD1 (5 bases). V was trimmed by 5 bases and J by 2 bases, leaving 9 bases between them. Germline assignment: CDR1 LNHNV and CDR2 YYDKDF (reference sequence). The CDR3 consists of 14 residues. Here the CDR3 DNA reads TGTGCCACCAGCCCGCGACAGACTAATGAAAAACTGTTTTTT. As protein: CATSPRQTNEKLFF.

The rearrangement joins TRBV7-2 to TRBJ2-7; 8 bases align to TRBD1. CDR1 is SGHTA and CDR2 is FQGNSA in the germline V gene. The CDR3 sequence is 14 residues long. Trimming removed 6 bases from V and 1 base from J; junction bases left unmatched: 5. CDR3 DNA sequence: TGTGCCAGCAGAAACCGGGACAGGTCCTACGAGCAGTACTTC. It encodes CASRNRDRSYEQYF.

The rearrangement joins TRBV28 to TRBJ1-4; D gene unclear. The V gene's germline CDR1 is MDHEN and CDR2 SYDVKM. V was pared by 4 bases and J by 2 bases, with 8 bases between. This CDR3 is 14 amino acids long. CDR3 nucleotide sequence: TGTGCCAGCAGTTCGGAAGGCACTAATGAAAAACTGTTTTTT. It specifies CASSSEGTNEKLFF.

This clonotype was found a few times. V gene TRBV13 combines with J gene TRBJ2-7, with TRBD1 as a possible D gene (6 bases). CDR1 and CDR2 from the germline V gene are PRHDT and FYEKMQ (reference sequence). The CDR3 spans 13 residues. V lost 2 bases to trimming and J lost 1 base, with 6 bases between them. The CDR3 nucleotides read TGTGCCAGCAGCTTAAGGGGGTCCTACGAGCAGTACTTC. This codes for CASSLRGSYEQYF. Full variable domain (outside the CDR3, taken from reference TRBV13 and TRBJ2-7): AAGVIQSPRHLIKEKRETATLKCYPIPRHDTVYWYQQGPGQDPQFLISFYEKMQSDKGSIPDRFSAQQFSDYHSELNMSSLELGDSALYFCASSLRGSYEQYFGPGTRLTVT.

This clonotype came up many times. V usage is TRBV7-9 and J usage is TRBJ2-1; D unresolved. V lost 6 bases to trimming and J lost 6 bases, with 9 bases between them. CDR1 and CDR2 from the germline V gene are SEHNR and FQNEAQ (reference sequence). This CDR3 comprises 12 residues. This CDR3 is CASSRDFNEQFF. The DNA for the CDR3 is TGTGCCAGCAGTAGGGATTTCAATGAGCAGTTCTTC.